The source of this TCR beta chain is a study of T-cell reconstitution after alpha-beta-depleted transplantation in children. Regarding the study as a whole: Newly produced T cells mostly accounted for T-cell counts and diversity one year post-transplant.

Unique molecular identifiers were built into the TCRbeta library. Using its own MiXCR run on the PCR reads, TCRdb lists one record per CDR3 protein. The sample holds about 200,000 distinct CDR3 sequences; approximately 6.8% are singletons and the top ten take about 5%. To note about this clonotype: Its antigen is not identified.

V was trimmed by 4 bases and J by 4 bases, leaving 11 bases between them. The CDR3 has 13 residues. Germline CDR1 is SEHNR and CDR2 is FQNEAQ (reference sequence). Sequenced here: PBMCs, sampled before TCRalphabeta/CD19-depleted stem cell transplant. The chain is built from TRBV7-9 and TRBJ2-7; tentatively, D is TRBD1 (6 bases). This TCR was sampled from a girl under three years old with combined immunodeficiency, due to receive a stem cell transplant. The CDR3 DNA is TGTGCCAGCAGCTCAGGGGTGAATTACGAGCAGTACTTC. Its protein is CASSSGVNYEQYF.